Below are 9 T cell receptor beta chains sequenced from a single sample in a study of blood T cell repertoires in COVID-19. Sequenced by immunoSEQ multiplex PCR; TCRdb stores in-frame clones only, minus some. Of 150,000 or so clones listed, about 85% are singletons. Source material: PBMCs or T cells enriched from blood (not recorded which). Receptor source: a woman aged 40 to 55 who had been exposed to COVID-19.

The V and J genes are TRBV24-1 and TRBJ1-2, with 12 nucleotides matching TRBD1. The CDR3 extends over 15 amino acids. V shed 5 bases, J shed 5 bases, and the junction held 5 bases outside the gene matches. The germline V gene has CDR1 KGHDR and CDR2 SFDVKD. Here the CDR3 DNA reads TGTGCCACCAGTGCCGGGGGACAGGGGGCGTATGGCTACACCTTC. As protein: CATSAGGQGAYGYTF.

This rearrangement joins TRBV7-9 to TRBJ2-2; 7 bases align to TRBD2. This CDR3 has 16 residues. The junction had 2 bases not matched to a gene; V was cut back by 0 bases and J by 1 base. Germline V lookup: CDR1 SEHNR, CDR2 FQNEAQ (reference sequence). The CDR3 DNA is TGTGCCAGCAGCTTAGCAAGGGAGGGGAACACCGGGGAGCTGTTTTTT. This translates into CASSLAREGNTGELFF.

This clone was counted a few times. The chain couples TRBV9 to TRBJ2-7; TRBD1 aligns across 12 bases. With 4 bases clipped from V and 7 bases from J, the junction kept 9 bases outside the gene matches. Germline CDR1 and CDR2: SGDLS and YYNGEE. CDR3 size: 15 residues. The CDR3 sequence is CASSPGTGGEEEQYF. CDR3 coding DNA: TGTGCCAGCAGCCCAGGGACAGGGGGCGAGGAAGAGCAGTACTTC.

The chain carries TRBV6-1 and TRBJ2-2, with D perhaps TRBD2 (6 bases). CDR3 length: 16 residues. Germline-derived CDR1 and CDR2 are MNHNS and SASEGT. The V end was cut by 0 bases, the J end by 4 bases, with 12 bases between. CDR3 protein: CASSEARGGVTGELFF. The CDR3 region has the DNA TGTGCCAGCAGTGAAGCGCGCGGAGGGGTCACCGGGGAGCTGTTTTTT.

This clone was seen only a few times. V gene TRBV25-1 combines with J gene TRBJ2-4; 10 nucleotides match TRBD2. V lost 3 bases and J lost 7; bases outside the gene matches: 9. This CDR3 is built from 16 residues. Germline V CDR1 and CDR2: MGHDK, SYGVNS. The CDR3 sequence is CASSDASGSGRNIQYF. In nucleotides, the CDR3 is TGTGCCAGCAGTGATGCTAGCGGGAGTGGGAGGAACATTCAGTACTTC.

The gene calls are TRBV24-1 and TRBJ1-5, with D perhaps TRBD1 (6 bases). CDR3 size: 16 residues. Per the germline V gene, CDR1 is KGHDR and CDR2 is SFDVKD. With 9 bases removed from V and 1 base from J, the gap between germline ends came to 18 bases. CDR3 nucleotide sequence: TGTGCCACCGGGACGCGCCAGGGGAACAGCAATCAGCCCCAGCATTTT. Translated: CATGTRQGNSNQPQHF.

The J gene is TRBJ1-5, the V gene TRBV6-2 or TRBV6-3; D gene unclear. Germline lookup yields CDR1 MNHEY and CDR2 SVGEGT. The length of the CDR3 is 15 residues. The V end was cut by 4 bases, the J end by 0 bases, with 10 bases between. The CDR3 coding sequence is TGTGCCAGCAGTTTACCCGGGAATAGCAATCAGCCCCAGCATTTT. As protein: CASSLPGNSNQPQHF.

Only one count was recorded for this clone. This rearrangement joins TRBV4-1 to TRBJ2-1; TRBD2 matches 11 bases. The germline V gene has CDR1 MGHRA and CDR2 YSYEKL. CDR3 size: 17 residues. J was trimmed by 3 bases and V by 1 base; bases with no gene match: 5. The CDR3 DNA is TGCGCCAGCAGCCAAGGGGGAGGGACTAGCGGCTACAATGAGCAGTTCTTC. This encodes CASSQGGGTSGYNEQFF.

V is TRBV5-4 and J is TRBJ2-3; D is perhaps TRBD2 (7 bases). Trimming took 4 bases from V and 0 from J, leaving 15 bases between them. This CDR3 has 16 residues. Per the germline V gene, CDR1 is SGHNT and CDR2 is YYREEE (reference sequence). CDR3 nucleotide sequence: TGTGCCAGCAGCCAAAACTCGGGGGGCAGCACAGATACGCAGTATTTT. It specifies CASSQNSGGSTDTQYF.